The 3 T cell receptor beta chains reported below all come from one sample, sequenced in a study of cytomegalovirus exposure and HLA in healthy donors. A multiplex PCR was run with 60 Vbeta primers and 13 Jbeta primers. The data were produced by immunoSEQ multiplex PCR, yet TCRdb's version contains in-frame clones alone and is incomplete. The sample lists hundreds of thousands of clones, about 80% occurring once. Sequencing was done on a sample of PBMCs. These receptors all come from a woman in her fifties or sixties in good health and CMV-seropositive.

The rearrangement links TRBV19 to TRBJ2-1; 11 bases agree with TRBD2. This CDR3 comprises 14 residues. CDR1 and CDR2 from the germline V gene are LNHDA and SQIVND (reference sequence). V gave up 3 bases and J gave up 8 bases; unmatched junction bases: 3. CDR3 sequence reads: CASSMASGGYEQFF. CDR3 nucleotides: TGTGCCAGTAGTATGGCTAGCGGGGGGTATGAGCAGTTCTTC. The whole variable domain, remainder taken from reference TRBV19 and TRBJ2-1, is DGGITQSPKYLFRKEGQNVTLSCEQNLNHDAMYWYRQDPGQGLRLIYYSQIVNDFQKGDIAEGYSVSREKKESFPLTVTSAQKNPTAFYLCASSMASGGYEQFFGPGTRLTVL.

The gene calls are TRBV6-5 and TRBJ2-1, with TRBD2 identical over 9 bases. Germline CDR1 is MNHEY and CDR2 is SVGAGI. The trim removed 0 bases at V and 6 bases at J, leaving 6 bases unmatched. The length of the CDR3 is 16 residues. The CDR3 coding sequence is TGTGCCAGCAGTTACTCGCCTAGCGGGACCCTCAATGAGCAGTTCTTC. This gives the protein CASSYSPSGTLNEQFF.

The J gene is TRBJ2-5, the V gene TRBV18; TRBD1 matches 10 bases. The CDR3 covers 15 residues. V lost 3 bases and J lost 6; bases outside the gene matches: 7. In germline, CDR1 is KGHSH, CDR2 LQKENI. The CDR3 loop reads CASSPRTGGEKTQYF. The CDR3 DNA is TGTGCCAGCTCACCTCGGACAGGGGGGGAGAAGACCCAGTACTTC.